This T cell receptor beta chain derives from a study of Ad26.COV2.S vaccination and SARS-CoV-2 variants. Background on the study: Recipients of Ad26.COV2.S got it intramuscularly, once or twice 56 days apart.

The treatment was: roughly 18 received Ad26.COV2.S at low or high dose, single or two shots; about 5 received placebo; per-sample allocation not given. All samples were drawn on day 63, counting from the first vaccine or placebo injection. The assay was immunoSEQ multiplex PCR, and TCRdb's table has in-frame clones only and misses some. The sample shows hundreds of thousands of clones, about 86% of them seen only once. General study findings and limits: Overall T cell responses may have been underestimated by the analyses of TCR breadth and depth.

With regard to this clone: Its specificity is unknown.

The sample in question was peripheral blood, obtained in a trial of Ad26.COV2.S vaccine versus placebo. The clonotype was recovered from a person aged 18-60 years who received the Ad26.COV2.S COVID-19 vaccine or a placebo.

The CDR3 nucleotides are TGTGCCAGCAGGCTTGGGACAGGGGGGATTTACGAGCAGTACTTC. It yields the protein CASRLGTGGIYEQYF. This chain joins TRBV6-5 and TRBJ2-7, with 11 bases matching TRBD1. V gave up 6 bases and J gave up 4 bases; unmatched junction bases: 8. This CDR3 region has 15 residues. Germline V gene data show CDR1 as MNHEY and CDR2 as SVGAGI.